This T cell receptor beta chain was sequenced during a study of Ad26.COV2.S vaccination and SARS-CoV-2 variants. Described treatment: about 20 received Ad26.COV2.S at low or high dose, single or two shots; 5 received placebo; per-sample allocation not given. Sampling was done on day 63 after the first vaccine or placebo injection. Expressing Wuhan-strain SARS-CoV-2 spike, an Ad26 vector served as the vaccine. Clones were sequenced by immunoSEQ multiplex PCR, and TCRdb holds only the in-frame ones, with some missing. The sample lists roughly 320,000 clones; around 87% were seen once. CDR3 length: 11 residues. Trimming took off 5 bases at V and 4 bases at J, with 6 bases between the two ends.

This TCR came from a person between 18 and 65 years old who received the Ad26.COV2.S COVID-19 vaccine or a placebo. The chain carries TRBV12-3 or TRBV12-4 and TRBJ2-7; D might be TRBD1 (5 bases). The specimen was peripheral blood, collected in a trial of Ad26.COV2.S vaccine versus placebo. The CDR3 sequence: CASSQGYEQYF. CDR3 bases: TGTGCCAGCAGTCAGGGTTACGAGCAGTACTTC.